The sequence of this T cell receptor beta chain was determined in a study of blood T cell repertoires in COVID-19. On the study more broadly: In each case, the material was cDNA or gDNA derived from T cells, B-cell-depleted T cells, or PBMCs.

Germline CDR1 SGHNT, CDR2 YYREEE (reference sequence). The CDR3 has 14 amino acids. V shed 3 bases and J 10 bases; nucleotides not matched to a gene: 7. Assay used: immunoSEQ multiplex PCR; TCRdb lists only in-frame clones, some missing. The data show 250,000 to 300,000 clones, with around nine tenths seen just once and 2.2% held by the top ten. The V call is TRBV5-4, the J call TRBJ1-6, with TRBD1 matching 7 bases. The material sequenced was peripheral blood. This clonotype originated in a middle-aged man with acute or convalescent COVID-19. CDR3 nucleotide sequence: TGTGCCAGCAGCTCCCCGGCACAGGGGTCACCCCTCCACTTT. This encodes CASSSPAQGSPLHF.